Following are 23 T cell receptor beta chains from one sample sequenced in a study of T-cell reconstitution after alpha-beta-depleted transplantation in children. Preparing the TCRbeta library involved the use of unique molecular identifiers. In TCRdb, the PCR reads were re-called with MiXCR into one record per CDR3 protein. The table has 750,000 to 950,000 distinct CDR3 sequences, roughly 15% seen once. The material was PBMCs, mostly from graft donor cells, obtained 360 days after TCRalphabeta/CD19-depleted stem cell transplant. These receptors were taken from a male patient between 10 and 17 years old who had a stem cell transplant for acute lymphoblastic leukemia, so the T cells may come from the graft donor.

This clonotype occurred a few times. The CDR3 is CASSPVSGELFF. The CDR3, as DNA: TGTGCCAGCAGCCCAGTGTCGGGGGAGCTGTTTTTT. The chain uses TRBV3-1 and TRBJ2-2; D is uncertain. V lost 4 bases, J lost 8 bases, and 8 bases lay in between. From germline, CDR1 is LGHDT and CDR2 YNNKEL (reference sequence). The CDR3 runs to 12 residues. The entire variable domain, with the rest obtained from reference TRBV3-1 and TRBJ2-2, is as follows: DTAVSQTPKYLVTQMGNDKSIKCEQNLGHDTMYWYKQDSKKFLKIMFSYNNKELIINETVPNRFSPKSPDKAHLNLHINSLELGDSAVYFCASSPVSGELFFGEGSRLTVL.

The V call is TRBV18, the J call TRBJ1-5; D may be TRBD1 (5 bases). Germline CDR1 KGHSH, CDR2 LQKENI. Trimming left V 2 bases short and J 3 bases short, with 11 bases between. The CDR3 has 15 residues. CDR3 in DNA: TGTGCCAGCTCACCAAAATCAGGGTTCAATCAGCCCCAGCATTTT. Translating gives CASSPKSGFNQPQHF.

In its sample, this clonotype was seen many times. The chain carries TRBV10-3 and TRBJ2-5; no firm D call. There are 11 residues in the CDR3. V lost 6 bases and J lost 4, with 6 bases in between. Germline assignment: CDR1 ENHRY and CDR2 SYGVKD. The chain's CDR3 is CAISSRETQYF. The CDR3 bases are TGTGCCATCAGCTCCAGAGAGACCCAGTACTTC.

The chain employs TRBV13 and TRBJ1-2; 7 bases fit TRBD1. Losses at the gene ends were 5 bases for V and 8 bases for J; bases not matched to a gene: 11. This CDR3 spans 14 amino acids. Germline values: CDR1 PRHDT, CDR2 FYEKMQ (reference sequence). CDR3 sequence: CASSPRTGDGGYTF. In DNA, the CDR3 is TGTGCCAGCAGCCCTCGTACAGGGGACGGGGGCTACACCTTC.

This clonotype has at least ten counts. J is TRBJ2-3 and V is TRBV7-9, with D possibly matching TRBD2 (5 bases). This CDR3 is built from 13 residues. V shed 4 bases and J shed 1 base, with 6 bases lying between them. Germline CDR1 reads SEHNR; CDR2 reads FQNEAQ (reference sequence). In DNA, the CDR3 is TGTGCCAGCAGCTCGGAGGGCACAGATACGCAGTATTTT. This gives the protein CASSSEGTDTQYF.

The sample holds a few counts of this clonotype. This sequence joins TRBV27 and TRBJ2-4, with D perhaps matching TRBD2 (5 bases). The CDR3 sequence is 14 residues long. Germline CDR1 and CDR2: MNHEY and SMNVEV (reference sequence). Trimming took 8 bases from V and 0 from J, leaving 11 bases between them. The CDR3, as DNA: TGTGCCAGCTGTCCTGGACTAGCCAAAAACATTCAGTACTTC. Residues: CASCPGLAKNIQYF.

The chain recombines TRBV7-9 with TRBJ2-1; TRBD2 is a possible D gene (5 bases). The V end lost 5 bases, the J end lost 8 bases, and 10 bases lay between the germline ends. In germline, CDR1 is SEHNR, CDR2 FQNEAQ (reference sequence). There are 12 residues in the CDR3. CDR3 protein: CASSPVLDEQFF. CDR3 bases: TGTGCCAGCAGCCCCGTACTAGATGAGCAGTTCTTC.

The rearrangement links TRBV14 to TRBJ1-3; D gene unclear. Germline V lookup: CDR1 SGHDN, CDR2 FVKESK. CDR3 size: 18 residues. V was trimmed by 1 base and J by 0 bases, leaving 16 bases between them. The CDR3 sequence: CASSQARRQHYSGNTIYF. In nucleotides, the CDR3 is TGTGCCAGCAGCCAAGCGAGGAGGCAGCACTACTCTGGAAACACCATATATTTT. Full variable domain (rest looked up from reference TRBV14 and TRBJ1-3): EAGVTQFPSHSVIEKGQTVTLRCDPISGHDNLYWYRRVMGKEIKFLLHFVKESKQDESGMPNNRFLAERTGGTYSTLKVQPAELEDSGVYFCASSQARRQHYSGNTIYFGEGSWLTVV.

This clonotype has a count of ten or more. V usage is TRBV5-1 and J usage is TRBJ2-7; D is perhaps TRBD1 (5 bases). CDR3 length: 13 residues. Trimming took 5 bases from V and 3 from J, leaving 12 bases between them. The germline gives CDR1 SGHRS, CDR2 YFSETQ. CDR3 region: CASRQLDIYEQYF. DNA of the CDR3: TGCGCCAGCAGGCAACTGGACATCTACGAGCAGTACTTC.

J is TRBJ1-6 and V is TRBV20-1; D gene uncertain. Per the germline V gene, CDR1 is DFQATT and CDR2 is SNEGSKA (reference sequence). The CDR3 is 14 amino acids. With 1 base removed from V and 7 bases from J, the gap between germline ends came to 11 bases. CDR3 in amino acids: CSARGRGSNSPLHF. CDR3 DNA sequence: TGCAGTGCTAGAGGCAGAGGCTCAAATTCACCCCTCCACTTT.

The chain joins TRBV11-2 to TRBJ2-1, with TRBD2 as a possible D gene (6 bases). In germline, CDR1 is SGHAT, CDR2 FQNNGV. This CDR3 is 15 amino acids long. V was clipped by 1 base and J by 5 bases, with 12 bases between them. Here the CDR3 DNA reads TGTGCCAGCAGCTTAGGTGTCGGGGGACACAATGAGCAGTTCTTC. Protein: CASSLGVGGHNEQFF.

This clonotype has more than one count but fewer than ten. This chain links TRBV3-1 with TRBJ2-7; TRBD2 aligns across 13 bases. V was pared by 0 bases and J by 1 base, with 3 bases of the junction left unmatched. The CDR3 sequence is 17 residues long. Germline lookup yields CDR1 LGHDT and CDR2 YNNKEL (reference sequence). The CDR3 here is CASSQDLLAGGSYEQYF. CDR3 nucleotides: TGTGCCAGCAGCCAAGATTTACTAGCGGGAGGGTCCTACGAGCAGTACTTC.

The CDR3 is CASSYSRVSGAGAAGELFF. The CDR3 DNA is TGTGCCAGCAGTTACTCGAGAGTATCAGGAGCGGGAGCGGCCGGGGAGCTGTTTTTT. The chain has TRBV6-5 and TRBJ2-2; 8 bases line up with TRBD2. The CDR3 is made up of 19 amino acids. V lost 0 bases to trimming and J lost 6 bases; unmatched junction nucleotides: 15. Looked up from germline, CDR1 is MNHEY and CDR2 is SVGAGI.

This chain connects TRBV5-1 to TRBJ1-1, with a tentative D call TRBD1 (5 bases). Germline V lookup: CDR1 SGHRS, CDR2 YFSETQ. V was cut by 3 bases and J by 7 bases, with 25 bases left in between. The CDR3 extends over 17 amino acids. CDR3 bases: TGCGCCAGCAGCTCCGAACCCGCGGCCCCAGACAGACTTGAAGCTTTCTTT. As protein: CASSSEPAAPDRLEAFF.

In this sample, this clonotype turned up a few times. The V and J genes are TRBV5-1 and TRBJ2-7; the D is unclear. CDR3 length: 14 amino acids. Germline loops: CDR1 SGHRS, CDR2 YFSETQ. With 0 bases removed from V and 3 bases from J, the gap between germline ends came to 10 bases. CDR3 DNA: TGCGCCAGCAGCTTGGACATTATTAACTACGAGCAGTACTTC. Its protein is CASSLDIINYEQYF.

CDR3 DNA: TGCAGTGCTAGAGATTGGCAGGGAGGGACCTACGAGCAGTACTTC. It codes for CSARDWQGGTYEQYF. V usage is TRBV20-1 and J usage is TRBJ2-7; TRBD2 agrees at 7 bases. Germline lookup yields CDR1 DFQATT and CDR2 SNEGSKA (reference sequence). V trimming: 0 bases; J trimming: 2 bases; junction bases outside the gene matches: 7. This CDR3 has 15 residues.

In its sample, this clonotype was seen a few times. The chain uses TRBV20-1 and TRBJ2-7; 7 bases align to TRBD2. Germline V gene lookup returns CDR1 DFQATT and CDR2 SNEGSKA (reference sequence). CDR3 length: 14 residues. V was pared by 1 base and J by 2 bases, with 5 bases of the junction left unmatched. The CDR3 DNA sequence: TGCAGTGCTAGAGTCAGCGGGATCACCTACGAGCAGTACTTC. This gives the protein CSARVSGITYEQYF.

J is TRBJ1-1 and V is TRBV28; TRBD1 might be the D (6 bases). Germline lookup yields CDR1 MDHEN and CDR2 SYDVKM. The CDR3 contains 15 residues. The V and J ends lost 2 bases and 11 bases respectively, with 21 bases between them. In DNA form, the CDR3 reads TGTGCCAGCAGTTTAAGCAAGCGTCGAACAGGACAGGCTTTCTTT. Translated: CASSLSKRRTGQAFF.

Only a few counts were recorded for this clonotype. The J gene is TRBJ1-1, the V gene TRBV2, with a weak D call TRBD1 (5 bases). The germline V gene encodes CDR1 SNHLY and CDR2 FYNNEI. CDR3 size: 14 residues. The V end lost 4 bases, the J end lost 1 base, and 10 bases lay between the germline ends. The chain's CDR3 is CASSVGRRNTEAFF. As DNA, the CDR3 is TGTGCCAGCAGTGTGGGGCGGCGGAACACTGAAGCTTTCTTT.

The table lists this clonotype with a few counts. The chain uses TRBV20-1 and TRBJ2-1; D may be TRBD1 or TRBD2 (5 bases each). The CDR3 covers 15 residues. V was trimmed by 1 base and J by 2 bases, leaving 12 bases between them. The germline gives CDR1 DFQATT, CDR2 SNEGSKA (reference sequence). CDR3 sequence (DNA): TGCAGTGCTAGAGCCGGGGCCAAACCCTACAATGAGCAGTTCTTC. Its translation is CSARAGAKPYNEQFF.

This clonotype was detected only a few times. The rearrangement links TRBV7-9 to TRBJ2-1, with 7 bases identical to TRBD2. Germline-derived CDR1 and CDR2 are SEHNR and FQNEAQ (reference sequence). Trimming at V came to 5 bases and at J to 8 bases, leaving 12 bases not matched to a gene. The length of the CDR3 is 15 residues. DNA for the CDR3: TGTGCCAGCAGCGAAGGGACTACCCCCAACGATGAGCAGTTCTTC. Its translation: CASSEGTTPNDEQFF. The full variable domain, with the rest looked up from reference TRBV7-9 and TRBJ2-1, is DTGVSQNPRHKITKRGQNVTFRCDPISEHNRLYWYRQTLGQGPEFLTYFQNEAQLEKSRLLSDRFSAERPKGSFSTLEIQRTEQGDSAMYLCASSEGTTPNDEQFFGPGTRLTVL.

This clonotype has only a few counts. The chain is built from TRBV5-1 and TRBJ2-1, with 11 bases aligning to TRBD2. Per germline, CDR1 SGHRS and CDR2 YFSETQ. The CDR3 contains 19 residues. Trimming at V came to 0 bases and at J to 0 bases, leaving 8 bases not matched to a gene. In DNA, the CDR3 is TGCGCCAGCAGCTTGGGACTAGCGGGATCCGTTCCCTCCTACAATGAGCAGTTCTTC. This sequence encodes CASSLGLAGSVPSYNEQFF.

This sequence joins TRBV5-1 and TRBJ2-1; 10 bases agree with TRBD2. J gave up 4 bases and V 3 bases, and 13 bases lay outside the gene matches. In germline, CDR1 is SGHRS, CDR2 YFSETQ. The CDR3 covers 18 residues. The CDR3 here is CASSSDGGIAGGYNEQFF. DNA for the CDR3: TGCGCCAGCAGCTCGGACGGAGGGATAGCGGGAGGATACAATGAGCAGTTCTTC.